Below, one T cell receptor beta chain is given with its context. Antigen unknown. The V gene's germline CDR1 is SGHTA and CDR2 FQGTGA. CDR3 length: 16 amino acids. With 6 bases removed from V and 2 bases from J, the gap between germline ends came to 18 bases. This record belongs to a study of shared clonotypes between healthy human individuals. Study observations and caveats: Relative to their counterparts shared across all four donors, non-shared clonotypes exhibited diminished generation probabilities.

Assay used: immunoSEQ multiplex PCR; TCRdb lists only in-frame clones, some missing. This table has some 2,000,000 clones, more than 90% appearing once. The rearrangement uses TRBV7-3 and TRBJ2-3; D might be TRBD2 (7 bases). This clonotype was sampled from a man aged 18 to 30 in good health. Sequenced sample: naive CD4+ T cells sorted from blood. The subset denotes: CD45RA+ positively selected. CDR3 residues: CASSLLGGLFTDTQYF. The DNA of the CDR3 is TGTGCCAGCAGTCTTCTGGGGGGGCTCTTCACAGATACGCAGTATTTT.